This T cell receptor beta chain was sequenced during a study of Graves' ophthalmopathy and Graves' hyperthyroidism. The CDR3 is 13 amino acids. V was trimmed by 2 bases and J by 4 bases, leaving 8 bases between them. CDR1 and CDR2 from the germline V gene are SQVTM and ANQGSEA. Amplification of the TCR beta CDR3 regions used RNA transcripts (as template). RT-PCR in the first round used HTBI primers; a second-round multiplex PCR followed. Via MiXCR, TCRdb re-called the multiplex PCR reads, giving one row per CDR3 protein. Of 240,000 or so distinct CDR3 sequences listed, around 50% are singletons. Findings of the study overall: Ophthalmopathy was separated from stable hyperthyroidism by a 13-signature model with approximately 91% sensitivity and approximately 81% specificity. Most clonotypes expanded in thyroid above 0.001 frequency were present in blood too.

About this clonotype: Its antigen remains unknown.

Ophthalmopathy in the donors was of moderate-to-severe activity, with CAS ≥3, NOSPECS ≥4 and duration under 3 months. This TCR was sampled from an adult man with Graves' ophthalmopathy. This chain joins TRBV29-1 and TRBJ2-2, with D perhaps assigned TRBD1 or TRBD2 (5 bases each). Material: peripheral blood. CDR3 nucleotides: TGCAGCGTTGAACCGGGACGCACCGGGGAGCTGTTTTTT. The encoded protein is CSVEPGRTGELFF.